This TCR beta chain was identified during a study of T cell repertoires in cytomegalovirus infection. Study-wide background: Public TCR beta signature analysis indicated the presence of both CMV infection and matching HLA type.

One entry per CDR3 protein results from TCRdb running MiXCR on the reads. The repertoire has approximately 71,000 distinct CDR3 sequences, 3% to 4.5% of them found once; the top ten carry approximately 20%. General study results and limits: Using cumulative public TCR beta family frequency, the authors identified those who carried CMV together with the relevant HLA. Dominating the ex vivo response were HLA-C-restricted CMV-specific TCR beta clonotypes.

Unmatched junction bases numbered 7, after V lost 5 bases and J lost 5 bases. Germline CDR1 reads SGHTA; CDR2 reads FQGNSA. The CDR3 is 15 amino acids. In this sample, this clonotype turned up many times. Its matching antigen is unknown. This TCR derives from a human donor in good health (CMV status not recorded). Some clones in this sample may be carry-over from other donors' samples. The chain links TRBV7-2 to TRBJ1-4, with 8 bases that match TRBD1. The sequencing sample was made of PBMCs. In DNA, the CDR3 is TGTGCCAGCAGCGCCGCAGGGGGCCCAAATGAAAAACTGTTTTTT. Translating gives CASSAAGGPNEKLFF.